Below are 8 T cell receptor beta chains sequenced from a single sample in a study of PD-1 blockade in classical Hodgkin lymphoma. As for time point: cycle 4 day 1 (C4D1), after more than 5 weeks of nivolumab. After autologous stem cell transplantation all patients relapsed, and prior brentuximab vedotin exposure differed between cohorts. The authors purified CD4+ T cells from thawed PBMCs by magnetic negative selection. The data were produced by immunoSEQ multiplex PCR, yet TCRdb's version contains in-frame clones alone and is incomplete. The data contain around 16,000 clones, around 72% of them singletons. Sequencing used CD4+ T cells from blood, obtained before the fourth cycle of nivolumab. The receptor set was obtained from a human donor with classical Hodgkin lymphoma.

The chain carries TRBV7-6 and TRBJ2-7; 7 bases align to TRBD1. Germline V gives CDR1 SGHVS, CDR2 FNYEAQ. The CDR3 spans 14 residues. Germline trimming cut 5 bases from V and 2 bases from J; bases unmatched to any gene: 6. The CDR3 sequence is CASSPGQRTYEQYF. CDR3 in DNA: TGTGCCAGCAGCCCGGGACAGCGGACCTACGAGCAGTACTTC.

V is TRBV28 and J is TRBJ2-3, with D unresolved. The germline V and J ends were trimmed by 5 bases and 0 bases, with 18 bases remaining between them. This CDR3 has 17 residues. The V gene's germline CDR1 is MDHEN and CDR2 SYDVKM. CDR3 loop: CASSPLTLWGSTDTQYF. In nucleotides, the CDR3 is TGTGCCAGCAGTCCCTTAACCCTATGGGGTAGCACAGATACGCAGTATTTT. Full variable domain (rest looked up from reference TRBV28 and TRBJ2-3): DVKVTQSSRYLVKRTGEKVFLECVQDMDHENMFWYRQDPGLGLRLIYFSYDVKMKEKGDIPEGYSVSREKKERFSLILESASTNQTSMYLCASSPLTLWGSTDTQYFGPGTRLTVL.

The chain links TRBV30 to TRBJ2-3; tentatively, D is TRBD1 (6 bases). The CDR3 contains 18 residues. V was clipped by 1 base and J by 2 bases, with 22 bases between them. Looked up from germline, CDR1 is GTSNPN and CDR2 is SVGIG (reference sequence). CDR3 in DNA: TGTGCCTGGAGTGAGAAAAATTTACCGGGACAAGACACAGATACGCAGTATTTT. This translates into CAWSEKNLPGQDTDTQYF.

This clone was observed a handful of times. This chain joins TRBV19 and TRBJ1-5; 9 bases line up with TRBD1. This CDR3 contains 15 residues. The germline V gene encodes CDR1 LNHDA and CDR2 SQIVND (reference sequence). The J segment lost 4 bases and the V segment lost 4 bases, leaving 5 bases of the junction unmatched. The CDR3 sequence: CASSRGQGPNQPQHF. CDR3 DNA sequence: TGTGCCAGTAGTAGGGGACAGGGTCCTAATCAGCCCCAGCATTTT.

CDR3: CASSLFAGVSNEQFF. CDR3 sequence (DNA): TGCGCCAGCAGCTTGTTTGCGGGAGTATCTAATGAGCAGTTCTTC. This chain joins TRBV5-1 and TRBJ2-1; 7 nucleotides match TRBD2. The CDR3 contains 15 residues. Germline CDR1 SGHRS, CDR2 YFSETQ. V lost 1 base and J lost 7; bases outside the gene matches: 8.

The chain carries TRBV10-3 and TRBJ2-1; 7 positions agree with TRBD2. The CDR3 loop spans 14 amino acids. Germline loops: CDR1 ENHRY, CDR2 SYGVKD. V was pared by 4 bases and J by 7 bases, with 7 bases of the junction left unmatched. The CDR3: CAISGEGQNNEQFF. Here the CDR3 DNA reads TGTGCCATCAGTGGGGAGGGCCAGAATAATGAGCAGTTCTTC.

The chain employs TRBV6-5 and TRBJ1-2; weak D call: TRBD1 (6 bases). Deletions cut 3 bases from V and 6 bases from J, with 11 bases between. This CDR3 region has 13 residues. Germline values: CDR1 MNHEY, CDR2 SVGAGI. CDR3 bases: TGTGCCAGCAGTTATGGGGGGGCTAATGGCTACACCTTC. Translation gives CASSYGGANGYTF.

The chain uses TRBV28 and TRBJ2-7; D is ambiguous. The CDR3 totals 12 residues. Trimming removed 3 bases at V and 6 bases at J, with 9 bases between. In germline, CDR1 is MDHEN, CDR2 SYDVKM. The CDR3 is CASSFRDREQYF. The CDR3 DNA reads TGTGCCAGCAGTTTCCGCGACCGCGAGCAGTACTTC.